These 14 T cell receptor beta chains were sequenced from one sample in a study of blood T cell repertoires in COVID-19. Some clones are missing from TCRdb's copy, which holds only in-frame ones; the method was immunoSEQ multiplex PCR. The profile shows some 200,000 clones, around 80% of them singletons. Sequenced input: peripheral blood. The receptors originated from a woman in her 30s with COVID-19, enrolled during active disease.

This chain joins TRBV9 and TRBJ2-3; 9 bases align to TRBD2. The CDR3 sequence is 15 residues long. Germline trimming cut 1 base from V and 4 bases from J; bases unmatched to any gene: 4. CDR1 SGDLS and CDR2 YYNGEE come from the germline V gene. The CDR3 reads CASSVTGGRADTQYF. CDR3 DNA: TGTGCCAGCAGCGTAACGGGCGGGAGGGCAGATACGCAGTATTTT.

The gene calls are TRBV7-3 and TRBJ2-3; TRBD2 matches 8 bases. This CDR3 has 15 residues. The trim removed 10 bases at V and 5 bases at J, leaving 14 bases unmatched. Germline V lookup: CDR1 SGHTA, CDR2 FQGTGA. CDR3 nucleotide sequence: TGTGCCACTAAGACCCGCGGGGGGTCGGTAGATACGCAGTATTTT. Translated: CATKTRGGSVDTQYF.

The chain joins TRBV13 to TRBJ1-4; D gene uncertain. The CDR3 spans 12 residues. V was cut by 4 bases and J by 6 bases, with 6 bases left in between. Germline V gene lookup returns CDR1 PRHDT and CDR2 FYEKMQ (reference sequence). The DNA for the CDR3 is TGTGCCAGCAGCTCCGTCGATGAAAAACTGTTTTTT. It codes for CASSSVDEKLFF.

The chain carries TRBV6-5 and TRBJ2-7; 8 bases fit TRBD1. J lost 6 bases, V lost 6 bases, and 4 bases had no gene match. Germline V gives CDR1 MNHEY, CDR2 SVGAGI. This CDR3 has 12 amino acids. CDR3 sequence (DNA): TGTGCCAGCAGCCAGGGGGCGGGCGAGCAGTACTTC. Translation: CASSQGAGEQYF.

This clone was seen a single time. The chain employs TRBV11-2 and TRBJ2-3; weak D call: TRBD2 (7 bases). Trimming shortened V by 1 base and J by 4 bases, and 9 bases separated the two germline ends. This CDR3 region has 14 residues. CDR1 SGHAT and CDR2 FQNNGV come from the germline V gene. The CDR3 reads CASSLAGGSDTQYF. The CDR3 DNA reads TGTGCCAGCAGCTTAGCGGGGGGCTCAGATACGCAGTATTTT.

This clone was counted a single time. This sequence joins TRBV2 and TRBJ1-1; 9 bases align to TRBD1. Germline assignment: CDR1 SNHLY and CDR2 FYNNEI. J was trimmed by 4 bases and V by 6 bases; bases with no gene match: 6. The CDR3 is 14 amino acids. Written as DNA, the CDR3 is TGTGCCAGCAGATACAGGGGGCAGGGCACTGAAGCTTTCTTT. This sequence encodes CASRYRGQGTEAFF.

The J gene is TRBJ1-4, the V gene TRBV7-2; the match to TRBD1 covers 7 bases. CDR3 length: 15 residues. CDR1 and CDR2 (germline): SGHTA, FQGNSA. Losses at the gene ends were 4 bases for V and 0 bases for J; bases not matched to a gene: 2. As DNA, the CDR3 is TGTGCCAGCAGCTCGGGACAGCCAACTAATGAAAAACTGTTTTTT. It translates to CASSSGQPTNEKLFF. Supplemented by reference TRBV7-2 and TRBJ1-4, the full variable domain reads GAGVSQSPSNKVTEKGKDVELRCDPISGHTALYWYRQSLGQGLEFLIYFQGNSAPDKSGLPSDRFSAERTGGSVSTLTIQRTQQEDSAVYLCASSSGQPTNEKLFFGSGTQLSVL.

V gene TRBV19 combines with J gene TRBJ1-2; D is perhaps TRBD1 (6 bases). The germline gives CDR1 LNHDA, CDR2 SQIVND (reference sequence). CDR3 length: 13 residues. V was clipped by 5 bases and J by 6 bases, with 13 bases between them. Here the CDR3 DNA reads TGTGCCAGTAGTCCAGACAGGTACGATGGCTACACCTTC. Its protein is CASSPDRYDGYTF.

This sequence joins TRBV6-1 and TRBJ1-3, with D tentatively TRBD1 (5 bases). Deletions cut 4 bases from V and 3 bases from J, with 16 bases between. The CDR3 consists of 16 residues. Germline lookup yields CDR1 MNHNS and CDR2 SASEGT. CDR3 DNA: TGTGCCAGCAGTGCTCAAATACAGGTTTTTGGAAACACCATATATTTT. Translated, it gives CASSAQIQVFGNTIYF.

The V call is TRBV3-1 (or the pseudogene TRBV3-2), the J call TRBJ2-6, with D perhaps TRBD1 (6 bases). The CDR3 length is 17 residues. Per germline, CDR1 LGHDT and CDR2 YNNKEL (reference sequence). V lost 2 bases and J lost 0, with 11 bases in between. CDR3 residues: CASSQSQGHSGANVLTF. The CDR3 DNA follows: TGTGCCAGCAGCCAATCCCAGGGACACTCTGGGGCCAACGTCCTGACTTTC.

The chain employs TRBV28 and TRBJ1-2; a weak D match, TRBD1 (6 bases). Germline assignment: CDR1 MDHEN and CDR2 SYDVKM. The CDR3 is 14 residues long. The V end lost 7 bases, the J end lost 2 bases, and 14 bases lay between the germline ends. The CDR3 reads CASTDWGQNYGYTF. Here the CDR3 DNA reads TGTGCCAGCACGGATTGGGGGCAGAACTATGGCTACACCTTC.

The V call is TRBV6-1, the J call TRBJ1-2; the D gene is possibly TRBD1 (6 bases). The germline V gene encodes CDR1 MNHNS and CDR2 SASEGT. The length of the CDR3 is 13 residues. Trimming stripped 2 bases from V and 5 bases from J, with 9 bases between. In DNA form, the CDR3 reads TGTGCCAGCAGTGAACAGGGGCAATATGGCTACACCTTC. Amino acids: CASSEQGQYGYTF.

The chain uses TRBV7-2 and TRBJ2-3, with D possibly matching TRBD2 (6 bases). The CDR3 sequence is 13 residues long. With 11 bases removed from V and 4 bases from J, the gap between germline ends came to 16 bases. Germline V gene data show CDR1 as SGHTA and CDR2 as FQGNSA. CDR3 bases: TGTGCCGTCAGCTACGGGGGACCAGATACGCAGTATTTT. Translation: CAVSYGGPDTQYF.

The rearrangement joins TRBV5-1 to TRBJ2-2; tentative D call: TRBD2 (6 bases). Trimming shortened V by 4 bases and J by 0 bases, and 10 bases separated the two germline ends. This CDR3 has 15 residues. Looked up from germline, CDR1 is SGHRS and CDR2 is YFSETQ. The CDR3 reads CASSAGPANTGELFF. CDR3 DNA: TGCGCCAGCAGCGCGGGACCCGCGAACACCGGGGAGCTGTTTTTT.